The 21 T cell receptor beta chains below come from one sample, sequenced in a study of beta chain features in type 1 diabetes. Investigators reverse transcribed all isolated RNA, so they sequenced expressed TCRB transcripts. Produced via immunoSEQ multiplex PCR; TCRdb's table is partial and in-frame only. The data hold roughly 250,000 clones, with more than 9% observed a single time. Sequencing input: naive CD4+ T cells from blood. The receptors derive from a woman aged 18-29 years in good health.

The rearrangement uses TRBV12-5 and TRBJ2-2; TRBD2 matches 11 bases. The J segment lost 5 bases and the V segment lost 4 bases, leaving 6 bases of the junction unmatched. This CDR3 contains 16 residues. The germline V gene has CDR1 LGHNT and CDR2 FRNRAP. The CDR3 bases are TGTGCTAGTGGTTCCCCTAGGACTAGCGGGACCGGGGAGCTGTTTTTT. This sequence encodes CASGSPRTSGTGELFF.

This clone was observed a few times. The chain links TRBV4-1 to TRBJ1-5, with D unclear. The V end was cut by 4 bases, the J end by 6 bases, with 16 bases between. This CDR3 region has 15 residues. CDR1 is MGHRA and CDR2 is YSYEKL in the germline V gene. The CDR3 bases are TGCGCCAGCAGCCTTTCCCGGGTAGTAAGTCAGCCCCAGCATTTT. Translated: CASSLSRVVSQPQHF.

This CDR3 reads CASSPDRGLSTDTQYF. The CDR3 DNA reads as TGCGCCAGCAGCCCGGACAGGGGATTGAGCACAGATACGCAGTATTTT. This chain connects TRBV5-1 to TRBJ2-3; TRBD1 aligns across 9 bases. Germline values: CDR1 SGHRS, CDR2 YFSETQ. The CDR3 is 16 residues long. Germline trimming cut 4 bases from V and 0 bases from J; bases unmatched to any gene: 6.

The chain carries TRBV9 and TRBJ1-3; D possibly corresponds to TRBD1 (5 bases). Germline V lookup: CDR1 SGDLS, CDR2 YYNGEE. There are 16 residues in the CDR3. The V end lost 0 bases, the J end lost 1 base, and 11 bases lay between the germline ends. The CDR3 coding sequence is TGTGCCAGCAGCGTAGCGCAGGGCGGATCTGGAAACACCATATATTTT. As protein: CASSVAQGGSGNTIYF. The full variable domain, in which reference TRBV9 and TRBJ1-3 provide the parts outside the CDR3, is DSGVTQTPKHLITATGQRVTLRCSPRSGDLSVYWYQQSLDQGLQFLIQYYNGEERAKGNILERFSAQQFPDLHSELNLSSLELGDSALYFCASSVAQGGSGNTIYFGEGSWLTVV.

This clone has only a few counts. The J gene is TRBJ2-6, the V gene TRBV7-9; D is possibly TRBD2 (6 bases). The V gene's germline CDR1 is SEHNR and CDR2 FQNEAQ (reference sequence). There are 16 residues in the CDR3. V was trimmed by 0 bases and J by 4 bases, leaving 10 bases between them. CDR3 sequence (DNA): TGTGCCAGCAGCTTAGCTGGGGGGACCGGGGCCAACGTCCTGACTTTC. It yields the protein CASSLAGGTGANVLTF.

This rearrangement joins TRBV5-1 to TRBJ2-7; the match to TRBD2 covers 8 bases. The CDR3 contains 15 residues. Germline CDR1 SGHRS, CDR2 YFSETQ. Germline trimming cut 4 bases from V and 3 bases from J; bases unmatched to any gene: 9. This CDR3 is CASSPVTGGLYEQYF. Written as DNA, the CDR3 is TGCGCCAGCAGCCCCGTGACGGGAGGGCTCTACGAGCAGTACTTC.

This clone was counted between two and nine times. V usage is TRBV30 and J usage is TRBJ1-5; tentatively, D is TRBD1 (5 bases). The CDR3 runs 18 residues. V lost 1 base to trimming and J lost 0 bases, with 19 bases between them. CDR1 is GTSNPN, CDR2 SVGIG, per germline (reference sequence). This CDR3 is CAWSGFEGPRDSNQPQHF. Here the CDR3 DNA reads TGTGCCTGGAGTGGATTTGAAGGCCCCAGGGATAGCAATCAGCCCCAGCATTTT.

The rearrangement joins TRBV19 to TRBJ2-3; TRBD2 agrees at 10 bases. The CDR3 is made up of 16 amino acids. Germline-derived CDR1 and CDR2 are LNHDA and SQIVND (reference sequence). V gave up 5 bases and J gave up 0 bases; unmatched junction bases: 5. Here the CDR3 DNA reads TGTGCCAGTAGTGTGGCTAGCGGGAGTAGCACAGATACGCAGTATTTT. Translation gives CASSVASGSSTDTQYF.

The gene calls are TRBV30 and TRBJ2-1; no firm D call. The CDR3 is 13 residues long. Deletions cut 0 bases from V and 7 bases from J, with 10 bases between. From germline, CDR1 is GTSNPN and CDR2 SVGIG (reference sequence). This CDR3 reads CAWSVPPRNEQFF. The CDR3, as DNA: TGTGCCTGGAGTGTACCTCCGAGGAATGAGCAGTTCTTC.

CDR3 residues: CASSLDRGRTEAFF. The CDR3 DNA is TGTGCCAGCAGCCTGGACAGGGGGCGGACTGAAGCTTTCTTT. The rearrangement links TRBV11-2 to TRBJ1-1, with 11 positions matching TRBD1. After removal of 5 bases from V and 5 bases from J, the junction contained 4 bases not matched to a gene. The germline V gene has CDR1 SGHAT and CDR2 FQNNGV. The CDR3 spans 14 residues.

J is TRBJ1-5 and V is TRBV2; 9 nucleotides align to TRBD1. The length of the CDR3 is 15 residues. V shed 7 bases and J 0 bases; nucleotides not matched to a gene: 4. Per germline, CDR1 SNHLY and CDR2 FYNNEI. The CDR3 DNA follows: TGTGCCAGCAAGGGGACAGGGTATAGCAATCAGCCCCAGCATTTT. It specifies CASKGTGYSNQPQHF.

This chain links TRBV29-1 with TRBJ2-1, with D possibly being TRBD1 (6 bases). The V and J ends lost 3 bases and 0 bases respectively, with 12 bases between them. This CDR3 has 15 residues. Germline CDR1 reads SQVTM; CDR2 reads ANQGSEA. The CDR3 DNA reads TGCAGCGTTGACCGCGGACAGAGCTCCTACAATGAGCAGTTCTTC. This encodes CSVDRGQSSYNEQFF.

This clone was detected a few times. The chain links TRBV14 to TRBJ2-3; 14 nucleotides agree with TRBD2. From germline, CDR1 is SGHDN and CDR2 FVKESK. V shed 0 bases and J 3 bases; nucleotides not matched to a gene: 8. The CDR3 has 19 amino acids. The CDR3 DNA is TGTGCCAGCAGCCAAGATCACCCGGGACTAGCGGGAGTGACAGATACGCAGTATTTT. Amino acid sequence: CASSQDHPGLAGVTDTQYF.

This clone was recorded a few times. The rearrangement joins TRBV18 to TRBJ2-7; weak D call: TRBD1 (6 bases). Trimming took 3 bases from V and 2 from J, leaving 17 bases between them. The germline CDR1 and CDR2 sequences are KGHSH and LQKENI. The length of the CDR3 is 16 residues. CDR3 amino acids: CASSPRGQGSTYEQYF. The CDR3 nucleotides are TGTGCCAGCTCACCTAGGGGTCAGGGGTCGACCTACGAGCAGTACTTC.

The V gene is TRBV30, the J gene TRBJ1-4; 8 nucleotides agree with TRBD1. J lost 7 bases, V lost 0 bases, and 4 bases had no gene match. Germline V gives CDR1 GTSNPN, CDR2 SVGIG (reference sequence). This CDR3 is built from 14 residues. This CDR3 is CAWSVTGASEKLFF. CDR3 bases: TGTGCCTGGAGTGTGACAGGGGCTAGTGAAAAACTGTTTTTT.

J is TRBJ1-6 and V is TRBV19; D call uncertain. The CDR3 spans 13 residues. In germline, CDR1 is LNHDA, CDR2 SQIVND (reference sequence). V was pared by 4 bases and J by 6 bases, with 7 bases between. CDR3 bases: TGTGCCAGTAGTAGGAGGGCTAATTCACCCCTCCACTTT. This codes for CASSRRANSPLHF.

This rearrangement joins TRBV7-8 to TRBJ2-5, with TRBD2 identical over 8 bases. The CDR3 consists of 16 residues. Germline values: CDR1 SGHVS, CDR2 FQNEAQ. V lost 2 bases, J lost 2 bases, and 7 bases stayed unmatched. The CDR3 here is CASSLSRRGAQETQYF. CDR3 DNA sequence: TGTGCCAGCAGCTTAAGTAGGCGGGGGGCGCAAGAGACCCAGTACTTC.

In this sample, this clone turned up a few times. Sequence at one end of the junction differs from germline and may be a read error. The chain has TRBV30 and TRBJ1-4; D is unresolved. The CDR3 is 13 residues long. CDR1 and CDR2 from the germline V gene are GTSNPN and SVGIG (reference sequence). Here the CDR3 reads CAWSVRTDEKLFF. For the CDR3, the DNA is TGTGCCTGGAGTGTTAGGACTGATGAAAAGCTGTTTTTT.

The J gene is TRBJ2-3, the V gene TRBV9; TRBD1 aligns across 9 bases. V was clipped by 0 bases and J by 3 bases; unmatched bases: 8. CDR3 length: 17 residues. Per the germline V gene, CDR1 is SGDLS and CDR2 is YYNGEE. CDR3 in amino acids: CASSVAATGQGTDTQYF. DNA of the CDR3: TGTGCCAGCAGCGTAGCAGCGACGGGACAGGGTACAGATACGCAGTATTTT.

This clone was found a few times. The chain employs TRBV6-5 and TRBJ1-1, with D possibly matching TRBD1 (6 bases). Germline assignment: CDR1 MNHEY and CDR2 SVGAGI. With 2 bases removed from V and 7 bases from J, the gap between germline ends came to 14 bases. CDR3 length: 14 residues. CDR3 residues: CASSYSRPQGEAFF. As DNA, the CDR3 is TGTGCCAGCAGTTACAGTCGGCCACAGGGTGAAGCTTTCTTT.

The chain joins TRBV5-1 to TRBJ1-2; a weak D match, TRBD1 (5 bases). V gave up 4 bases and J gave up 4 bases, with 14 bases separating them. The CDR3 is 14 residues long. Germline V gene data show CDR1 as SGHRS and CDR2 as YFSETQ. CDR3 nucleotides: TGCGCCAGCAGCACACGGGACTCTCGCTATGGCTACACCTTC. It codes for CASSTRDSRYGYTF.